Detailed here is one T cell receptor beta chain. Its cognate antigen has yet to be identified. Base qualities are not recorded, but no much larger clone differs from it by a single base. The data were obtained in a study of OX40 agonist ivuxolimab in advanced cancers. Regarding the research as a whole: The costimulatory receptor OX40 (CD134) was targeted by ivuxolimab, a fully human IgG2 agonistic monoclonal antibody. Patients were allowed to have had prior anti-PD-1, anti-PD-L1 or anti-CTLA-4 therapy, and around 40% of the dose-escalation patients had previously received checkpoint inhibitors. Peripheral TCRbeta sequencing aimed to test whether ivuxolimab altered TCR sequence diversity and caused clonal T-cell expansion. Partial responses were achieved by three dose-escalation patients, of whom one had hepatocellular carcinoma and two had cutaneous melanoma. A male proportion of nearly 85% and a mean age of about 60 years, ranging from about 23 to 79, were recorded for the dose-escalation cohort. Intravenous ivuxolimab was administered to patients every 2 weeks at six dose levels: 0.01, 0.1, 0.3, 1.5, 3 and 10 mg/kg. The paper covers the monotherapy dose-escalation part of the phase I ivuxolimab trial, which included N of about 56 patients. Of the 52 patients in dose escalation, about 20 had hepatocellular carcinoma, roughly 15 had melanoma, 9 had renal cell carcinoma and 9 had head and neck cancer.

According to the germline V gene, CDR1 reads SGHTA and CDR2 reads FQGTGA. Including the terminal cysteine and phenylalanine, the CDR3 comprises 16 residues. Only the CDR3 region is kept as DNA, spanning 48 bases read in frame from base 1. Trimming costs V 5 bases and J 2 bases, and their ends lie 17 bases apart. The paper's findings and limits, for the study overall: Low levels of normalized T-cell clonal expansion were also seen in some patients who did not respond. On average, CD8+ T cells showed more expanded clones than CD4+ T cells after ivuxolimab. At doses of 0.1 to 3.0 mg/kg, clonal expansion of both CD4+ and CD8+ T cells in blood was seen between baseline and week 6. The antigen specificity of the clonally expanded peripheral T cells was not determined. In the 0.1-3.0 mg/kg groups, partial responders had among the lowest normalized peripheral clonal expansion, particularly in CD8+ T cells.

Genomic DNA was extracted from sorted cells for sequencing of the TCRbeta CDR3 region. TCRbeta CDR3 regions were sequenced using the immunoSEQ Assay. Drawn from immuneACCESS, this table holds only the in-frame rearrangements with V and J called that TCRdb kept. Clones are partly lost; checked studies trace under half to an unresolved V gene and leave the rest unexplained. The sample table contains around 92,000 clones; only one count was recorded for approximately 94% of them. The ten most abundant clones make up 0.15% to 0.2% of the sample. The trial excluded patients who had a history of autoimmune disease or who were on systemic immunosuppression. In every dose cohort, peripheral blood was drawn for TCR sequencing at baseline, cycle 4 day 1, and cycle 7 day 1. The samples were taken from a phase I, first-in-human, multicenter, open-label dose-escalation trial of ivuxolimab. The trial enrolled adults with locally advanced or metastatic head and neck squamous cell, hepatocellular, melanoma or renal cell carcinoma. Before TCR sequencing, CD4+ T cells and CD8+ T cells from peripheral blood were sorted into separate populations.

Here the chain combines TRBV7-3 and TRBJ2-3; the D gene is perhaps TRBD2, from 6 matching bases. The TCR sequence derives from an adult with an advanced solid tumor such as melanoma, head and neck, liver or kidney cancer. This specimen was CD4+ or CD8+ T cells sorted from blood, taken in a trial of the OX40 agonist ivuxolimab. The encoded CDR3 is CASSPLGGGATDTQYF. The DNA is TGTGCCAGCAGCCCTCTTGGAGGAGGGGCCACAGATACGCAGTATTTT.